This T cell receptor (beta chain) was identified in a study of beta chain features in type 1 diabetes. Turning to the study itself: All samples combined gave roughly 100,000,000 sorted cells for examination.

General study findings and limits: Although PCR might favor shorter templates, it would do so equally in patients and controls. Type 1 diabetes patients showed a moderate but significant shortening of TCRB CDR3s in all four CD4+ subsets.

The CDR3 has 11 residues. The V and J ends lost 6 bases and 6 bases respectively, with 7 bases between them. Germline-derived CDR1 and CDR2 are KGHSH and LQKENI. Of the isolated RNA, all was reverse transcribed, and so the sequenced material was expressed TCRB transcripts. Measured with immunoSEQ multiplex PCR; TCRdb has only the in-frame clones, and not every one. The sample records more than 300,000 clones, around an eighth being singletons. CD45RO/CCR7/CD25/CD127/CD95/CD27 sorting isolated CD4+ naive, central memory, regulatory and stem cell-like memory cells. This clone was observed a handful of times. What it recognizes is unknown.

The gene calls are TRBV18 and TRBJ2-3; D is ambiguous. This clonotype was sampled from a man aged 18 to 29 in good health. The sample comprised naive CD4+ T cells from blood. CDR3 amino acids: CASSEADTQYF. The CDR3 bases are TGTGCCAGCTCCGAGGCCGATACGCAGTATTTT. The complete variable domain, with remaining parts taken from reference TRBV18 and TRBJ2-3, reads NAGVMQNPRHLVRRRGQEARLRCSPMKGHSHVYWYRQLPEEGLKFMVYLQKENIIDESGMPKERFSAEFPKEGPSILRIQQVVRGDSAAYFCASSEADTQYFGPGTRLTVL.